The 10 T cell receptor beta chains below come from one sample, sequenced in a study of cytomegalovirus exposure and HLA in healthy donors. The PCR made use of 60 Vbeta and 13 Jbeta primers. The assay was immunoSEQ multiplex PCR, and TCRdb's table has in-frame clones only and misses some. The data show about 110,000 clones, roughly 76% seen once. Sequences were obtained from PBMCs. The receptors originated from a woman aged 50 to 65 in good health and CMV-seropositive.

This clone was recorded a few times. The gene calls are TRBV6-1 and TRBJ2-3; the D is unclear. V was cut by 5 bases and J by 2 bases, with 8 bases left in between. CDR1 and CDR2 from the germline V gene are MNHNS and SASEGT. This CDR3 spans 13 amino acids. The CDR3 here is CASSWRITDTQYF. DNA for the CDR3: TGTGCCAGCAGTTGGCGGATCACAGATACGCAGTATTTT.

Only a few counts were recorded for this clone. The chain joins TRBV6-5 to TRBJ2-2; 7 nucleotides agree with TRBD2. V lost 8 bases and J lost 1; bases outside the gene matches: 4. The length of the CDR3 is 14 residues. CDR1 MNHEY and CDR2 SVGAGI come from the germline V gene. The CDR3 DNA follows: TGTGCCAGCGGGCTAGCGGAGAACACCGGGGAGCTGTTTTTT. It translates to CASGLAENTGELFF.

This chain joins TRBV7-2 and TRBJ1-2, with D unclear. The CDR3 loop spans 11 amino acids. Germline V gene lookup returns CDR1 SGHTA and CDR2 FQGNSA. V lost 1 base and J lost 6, with 3 bases in between. In nucleotides, the CDR3 is TGTGCCAGCAGCTTAGAGCATGGCTACACCTTC. It is translated as CASSLEHGYTF.

CDR3 region: CASSPLGGTGYGYTF. In DNA, the CDR3 is TGTGCCAGCAGTCCTTTAGGGGGGACAGGTTATGGCTACACCTTC. The chain is built from TRBV6-5 and TRBJ1-2; 8 nucleotides align to TRBD1. CDR3 length equals 15 residues. Germline V lookup: CDR1 MNHEY, CDR2 SVGAGI. With V trimmed by 5 bases and J by 5 bases, 10 bases remained unmatched.

The genes are TRBV7-2 and TRBJ1-2; D not resolved. Looked up from germline, CDR1 is SGHTA and CDR2 is FQGNSA. V lost 5 bases to trimming and J lost 8 bases, with 15 bases between them. CDR3 size: 13 residues. The CDR3 loop reads CASSPAGVGGYTF. CDR3 DNA sequence: TGTGCCAGCAGCCCTGCCGGGGTGGGCGGCTACACCTTC.

Only one count was recorded for this clone. The chain combines TRBV7-8 with TRBJ1-2; 10 bases match TRBD1. V trimming: 3 bases; J trimming: 6 bases; junction bases outside the gene matches: 1. The germline gives CDR1 SGHVS, CDR2 FQNEAQ. The CDR3 spans 13 residues. CDR3 bases: TGTGCCAGCAGCTTCGGGACAGGGGATGGCTACACCTTC. It yields the protein CASSFGTGDGYTF.

The chain employs TRBV7-9 and TRBJ1-5, with D tentatively TRBD1 (5 bases). The V gene lost 4 bases and the J gene lost 6 bases, with 19 bases spanning the gap. The V gene's germline CDR1 is SEHNR and CDR2 FQNEAQ (reference sequence). The CDR3 sequence is 16 residues long. CDR3 sequence reads: CASSSSTGHNIQPQHF. The CDR3 DNA reads TGTGCCAGCAGCTCCTCCACTGGACATAATATTCAGCCCCAGCATTTT. Complete variable domain (other parts from reference TRBV7-9 and TRBJ1-5): DTGVSQNPRHKITKRGQNVTFRCDPISEHNRLYWYRQTLGQGPEFLTYFQNEAQLEKSRLLSDRFSAERPKGSFSTLEIQRTEQGDSAMYLCASSSSTGHNIQPQHFGDGTRLSIL.

The chain has TRBV9 and TRBJ1-6, with no clear D. CDR3 length: 16 residues. V was clipped by 0 bases and J by 4 bases, with 11 bases between them. Germline values: CDR1 SGDLS, CDR2 YYNGEE. The CDR3 region has the DNA TGTGCCAGCAGCGTAGACGAACAGCCTTATAATTCACCCCTCCACTTT. Translation: CASSVDEQPYNSPLHF.

This clone was picked up one time. The chain has TRBV6-6 and TRBJ1-1, with D possibly being TRBD1 (6 bases). V lost 4 bases and J 4 bases, leaving 16 bases between the germline ends. CDR3 length: 15 amino acids. Germline values: CDR1 MNHNY, CDR2 SVGAGI (reference sequence). CDR3 sequence: CASSSDRPWGTEAFF. The CDR3 region has the DNA TGTGCCAGCAGTTCGGACAGACCATGGGGCACTGAAGCTTTCTTT.

Regarding this clone: The same CDR3 is also encoded by other DNA sequences in this sample. The chain combines TRBV10-3 with TRBJ1-1; 8 bases line up with TRBD1. The CDR3 runs to 14 residues. Germline V lookup: CDR1 ENHRY, CDR2 SYGVKD. V shed 6 bases, J shed 4 bases, and the junction held 7 bases outside the gene matches. CDR3: CAISDRGGITEAFF. The DNA of the CDR3 is TGTGCCATCAGCGACAGGGGTGGTATCACTGAAGCTTTCTTT.